The entry below gives a single TCR beta chain sequence along with its context. Its antigen is unknown. One junction end does not reproduce the germline sequence, and a read error may be involved. The sample originates from a study of tumor and adjacent non-tumor tissue in lung cancer. Regarding the study as a whole: Top 100 clones took a larger repertoire share in normal lung. Compared with tumor, normal lung showed significantly lower TCR diversity. Patients with more diverse tumor TCRs had worse survival.

The library came from three nested PCR rounds adapted from ARM-PCR protocols. Using its own MiXCR run on the multiplex PCR reads, TCRdb lists one record per CDR3 protein. Among over 60,000 distinct CDR3 sequences listed, 80% were seen once. No cell sorting was done before RNA was extracted from the tissue. Newly diagnosed lung cancer patients had thoracic surgery in China, August–late 2014, without prior chemotherapy. This TCR was sampled from a woman aged 50 to 60 with non-small cell lung cancer. Sequenced input: lung tumor tissue.

CDR3 region: CARSEGIYNERFF. The CDR3, as DNA: TGTGCCCGTAGTGAAGGGATCTACAATGAGCGGTTCTTC. This chain joins TRBV6-1 and TRBJ2-1; no clear D gene. This CDR3 is built from 13 residues. Germline V gives CDR1 MNHNS, CDR2 SASEGT.